This TCR beta chain was documented in a study of shared clonotypes between healthy human individuals. General study points: Naive subsets usually exceeded memory subsets in estimated richness. A limitation of the genetic and exposure-history diversity represented arose from few donors.

Study processing details: Filtering of immunoSEQ junctional sequences could not match full-length read filtering. Measured with immunoSEQ multiplex PCR; TCRdb has only the in-frame clones, and not every one. That table supplies the V and J calls and clone size; D and trimming were determined from the DNA. The data show 2,500,000 or so clones, roughly 90% seen once. The length of the CDR3 is 14 residues. The germline V and J ends were trimmed by 0 bases and 2 bases, with 8 bases remaining between them. The germline V gene encodes CDR1 ENHRY and CDR2 SYGVKD. As for this clone: What it binds is unknown.

This TCR derives from a man aged 18 to 29 in good health. Some clones in this sample may be carry-over from other donors' samples. Sequencing was carried out using naive CD4+ T cells from PBMCs. This sample's subset: CD45RA+ positively selected. This rearrangement joins TRBV10-3 to TRBJ2-7, with D tentatively TRBD2 (5 bases). The CDR3, as DNA: TGTGCCATCAGTGAGTCGTACGGGGCCTACGAGCAGTACTTC. Protein sequence: CAISESYGAYEQYF.